This section outlines one T cell receptor (beta chain) sequence together with its context. Its matching antigen is unknown. Donors were drawn from the approximately 110-subject validation cohort, separate from the approximately 670-subject first cohort. Germline values: CDR1 SGDLS, CDR2 YYNGEE. The CDR3 is made up of 16 amino acids. The V segment lost 3 bases and the J segment 7 bases; nucleotides outside the gene matches: 12. These data originate in a study of cytomegalovirus exposure and HLA in healthy donors. About the research overall: The roughly 120 validation repertoires and the roughly 700 first-cohort repertoires shared a platform, a later analysis reported. Findings and caveats of the study: The study put roughly 160 TCR beta chains on its list as cytomegalovirus-associated. In vitro experiments confirmed that three CMV-associated chains were specific for CMV antigens.

This table comes from immunoSEQ multiplex PCR, and its TCRdb copy is limited to in-frame clones, with some not included. The data contain fewer than 120,000 clones, approximately 89% of them singletons. The sequence was collected from a woman under 30 in good health and CMV-seronegative. The J gene is TRBJ2-1, the V gene TRBV9; 8 bases align to TRBD2. The material sequenced was PBMCs. The CDR3 coding sequence is TGTGCCAGCAGCGAAGGGGGGACTAGTCCCGTTAATGAGCAGTTCTTC. Protein sequence: CASSEGGTSPVNEQFF. Complete variable domain (other parts from reference TRBV9 and TRBJ2-1): DSGVTQTPKHLITATGQRVTLRCSPRSGDLSVYWYQQSLDQGLQFLIQYYNGEERAKGNILERFSAQQFPDLHSELNLSSLELGDSALYFCASSEGGTSPVNEQFFGPGTRLTVL.